This T cell receptor beta chain derives from a study of cytomegalovirus exposure and HLA in healthy donors. Looking at the study overall: A prior study identified roughly 110 million unique TCR beta sequences from about 180 million T cells. Ancestry clustering placed more than 65% of over 300 genotyped donors in the Caucasian-associated cluster.

V gave up 3 bases and J gave up 10 bases, with 18 bases separating them. Per germline, CDR1 SGHDN and CDR2 FVKESK. CDR3 length: 14 residues. Primers: 60 Vbeta forward and 13 Jbeta reverse. The protocol was immunoSEQ multiplex PCR, while the TCRdb copy is restricted to in-frame clones and leaves out a portion. The sample has approximately 200,000 clones, around 74% seen once; the top ten hold approximately 1.5%. This sequence joins TRBV14 and TRBJ1-1; tentatively, D is TRBD1 (6 bases). The receptor was isolated from a girl aged 10 to 17 in good health and CMV-seropositive. Sequenced: PBMCs. The CDR3 region is CASSHTGGGGRAFF. The CDR3 coding sequence is TGTGCCAGCAGCCACACGGGGGGCGGAGGGAGAGCTTTCTTT.